This is a list of T cell receptor beta chains from one sample in a study of blood T cell repertoires in COVID-19. Assay: immunoSEQ multiplex PCR; the TCRdb copy retains only in-frame clones and omits some. The sample includes under 250,000 clones, 75% to 90% of them seen just once. The sequencing sample was made of peripheral blood. The receptors shown here come from a man aged 30 to 39 with COVID-19, enrolled during active disease. The CDR3 runs from the conserved cysteine through the conserved F or W. D genes are given only for firm matches. Clone sizes are given selectively: once, few, many, or a class where the clone is expanded.

v_gene	abundance	d_gene	j_gene	CDR3aa	CDR3nt
TRBV19	.	TRBD1	TRBJ1-2	CASSIGAGTAGYTF	TGTGCCAGTAGTATAGGCGCGGGGACAGCTGGCTACACCTTC
TRBV30	.	TRBD2	TRBJ2-7	CAWSTLPLRGRALGSYEQYF	TGTGCCTGGAGTACGCTTCCTTTGCGCGGGAGGGCCCTTGGCTCCTACGAGCAGTACTTC
TRBV18	.	.	TRBJ1-1	CASSPRTGLNTEAFF	TGTGCCAGCTCACCACGTACAGGGCTTAACACTGAAGCTTTCTTT
TRBV27	.	TRBD2	TRBJ2-5	CASSLSGGQETQYF	TGTGCCAGCAGTTTGAGCGGGGGGCAAGAGACCCAGTACTTC
TRBV4-1	.	TRBD1	TRBJ2-6	CASSLLDLGQGVWGANVLTF	TGCGCCAGCAGCCTCCTAGACTTGGGACAGGGAGTGTGGGGGGCCAACGTCCTGACTTTC
TRBV28	once	TRBD1	TRBJ1-5	CASTTGDSNQPQHF	TGTGCCAGCACGACAGGGGATAGCAATCAGCCCCAGCATTTT
TRBV3-1/TRBV3-2	.	.	TRBJ1-2	CASSQGAGSYGYTF	TGTGCCAGCAGCCAAGGTGCGGGGAGCTATGGCTACACCTTC
TRBV5-1	.	.	TRBJ1-4	CASSFRAGNDEKLFF	TGCGCCAGCAGCTTTCGGGCCGGGAACGATGAAAAACTGTTTTTT
TRBV9	.	TRBD1	TRBJ1-1	CASSVGDRGGFSTEAFF	TGTGCCAGCAGCGTAGGGGACAGGGGAGGTTTCAGCACTGAAGCTTTCTTT
TRBV7-8	.	TRBD1	TRBJ1-6	CASSLVVLMTGTNSPLHF	TGTGCCAGCAGCTTAGTGGTCCTCATGACAGGGACCAATTCACCCCTCCACTTT
TRBV5-1	.	.	TRBJ1-2	CASSLAGNTFYGYTF	TGCGCCAGCAGCTTGGCCGGGAATACCTTCTATGGCTACACCTTC
TRBV21-1	.	.	TRBJ1-3	CASSKDRHPSGNTIYF	TGTGCCAGCAGCAAAGACAGGCACCCCTCTGGAAACACCATATATTTT
TRBV7-2	once	.	TRBJ2-5	CASSSTTGLETQYF	TGTGCCAGCAGCTCAACCACAGGGCTGGAGACCCAGTACTTC
TRBV28	once	TRBD1	TRBJ1-2	CASSLPGGSYGYTF	TGTGCCAGCAGTTTGCCAGGGGGCAGCTATGGCTACACCTTC
TRBV19	once	.	TRBJ1-6	CASSALDKNNSPLHF	TGTGCCAGTAGTGCCTTGGACAAGAATAATTCACCCCTCCACTTT
TRBV6-5	.	.	TRBJ2-2	CASSYSTGGRTGELFF	TGTGCCAGCAGTTACTCGACCGGGGGACGCACCGGGGAGCTGTTTTTT
TRBV5-6	.	TRBD1	TRBJ2-5	CASSEERQGVETQYF	TGTGCCAGCAGTGAGGAGAGACAGGGGGTCGAGACCCAGTACTTC
TRBV28	.	TRBD1	TRBJ2-1	CASSLIPGQGASSYNEQFF	TGTGCCAGCAGCTTGATCCCGGGACAGGGGGCGTCGTCCTACAATGAGCAGTTCTTC
TRBV7-2	.	.	TRBJ1-6	CASSLRLGQGDSPLHF	TGTGCCAGCAGCTTACGTCTCGGGCAGGGTGATTCACCCCTCCACTTT
TRBV5-6	.	TRBD1	TRBJ1-4	CASSTRDRGSEKLFF	TGTGCCAGCAGCACCCGGGACAGGGGCAGTGAAAAACTGTTTTTT
TRBV14	once	.	TRBJ2-1	CASSQDVPVRSPGAQFF	TGTGCCAGCAGCCAAGATGTCCCCGTCAGGTCTCCTGGGGCACAGTTCTTC
TRBV19	.	TRBD1	TRBJ2-7	CASSIRGQAKSYEQYF	TGTGCCAGTAGTATTCGTGGACAGGCTAAGTCCTACGAGCAGTACTTC
TRBV3-1/TRBV3-2	.	TRBD2	TRBJ2-7	CASSQGQREGPGEQYF	TGTGCCAGCAGCCAAGGACAGCGGGAGGGCCCCGGCGAGCAGTACTTC
TRBV11-2	once	TRBD2	TRBJ2-7	CASSLQTSGAYEQYF	TGTGCCAGCAGCTTACAGACTAGCGGAGCCTACGAGCAGTACTTC
TRBV21-1	.	.	TRBJ1-1	CASSKQQGNTEAFF	TGTGCCAGCAGCAAGCAACAGGGGAACACTGAAGCTTTCTTT
TRBV6-5	few	.	TRBJ2-5	CASSQAPKETQYF	TGTGCCAGCAGTCAGGCCCCGAAGGAGACCCAGTACTTC
TRBV6-8	.	.	TRBJ2-7	CASSRTQDWEQYF	TGTGCCAGCAGTAGAACACAGGATTGGGAGCAGTACTTC
TRBV6-5	.	.	TRBJ1-2	CASTEAIGGYTF	TGTGCCAGCACGGAGGCCATAGGGGGCTACACCTTC
TRBV6-1	.	.	TRBJ2-3	CASSETNPSTDTQYF	TGTGCCAGCAGTGAGACAAATCCTAGCACAGATACGCAGTATTTT
TRBV5-6	.	.	TRBJ2-7	CASAPSPEAGDIDEQYF	TGTGCCAGCGCTCCCTCCCCCGAGGCAGGGGATATTGACGAGCAGTACTTC
TRBV27	.	.	TRBJ1-5	CASSLFAGNSNQPQHF	TGTGCCAGCAGTTTATTCGCGGGAAATAGCAATCAGCCCCAGCATTTT
TRBV5-5	once	.	TRBJ2-7	CASSLEASYEQYF	TGTGCCAGCAGCTTAGAAGCCTCCTACGAGCAGTACTTC
TRBV6-5	.	TRBD2	TRBJ2-7	CASSLRGGPSYEQYF	TGTGCCAGCAGTCTCCGGGGGGGGCCCTCCTACGAGCAGTACTTC
TRBV19	.	.	TRBJ2-5	CASSVKETQYF	TGTGCCAGTAGTGTTAAAGAGACCCAGTACTTC
TRBV10-3	.	.	TRBJ1-5	CAISEAEGQPQHF	TGTGCCATCAGTGAGGCCGAGGGTCAGCCCCAGCATTTT
TRBV7-9	once	TRBD1	TRBJ2-1	CASSSTGGSHNEQFF	TGTGCCAGCAGCTCTACAGGGGGCTCTCACAATGAGCAGTTCTTC
TRBV7-2	.	.	TRBJ2-1	CASTVTGFWNEQFF	TGTGCCAGCACCGTAACAGGGTTTTGGAATGAGCAGTTCTTC
TRBV7-3	.	.	TRBJ2-6	CASSLMAAPTSGGANVLTF	TGTGCCAGCAGCTTAATGGCGGCCCCCACCTCTGGTGGGGCCAACGTCCTGACTTTC
TRBV9	.	.	TRBJ2-7	CASSVGQAAIYEQYF	TGTGCCAGCAGCGTAGGACAGGCGGCAATCTACGAGCAGTACTTC
TRBV5-1	.	TRBD2	TRBJ2-1	CASSFSGTSDSNEQFF	TGCGCCAGCAGCTTTTCCGGGACTAGCGACTCCAATGAGCAGTTCTTC
TRBV9	.	TRBD1	TRBJ1-2	CASSVGDRVFGGYTF	TGTGCCAGCAGCGTAGGCGACAGGGTATTCGGTGGCTACACCTTC
TRBV4-2	.	TRBD2	TRBJ2-3	CASSQGTLRGGPTDTQYF	TGTGCCAGCAGCCAAGGGACCCTGCGGGGAGGGCCCACAGATACGCAGTATTTT
TRBV11-2	.	.	TRBJ2-7	CASSLDIRGNYEQYF	TGTGCCAGCAGCTTAGATATAAGGGGGAACTACGAGCAGTACTTC
TRBV5-4	.	TRBD1	TRBJ1-2	CASSPGTGYGYTF	TGTGCCAGCAGCCCCGGGACAGGCTATGGCTACACCTTC
TRBV19	.	.	TRBJ1-6	CASRLWNGDSGLHF	TGTGCCAGTAGGCTTTGGAACGGCGACTCTGGCCTCCACTTT
TRBV24-1	few	.	TRBJ1-2	CATSVEVVYGYTF	TGTGCCACCAGTGTAGAGGTTGTGTATGGCTACACCTTC
TRBV18	.	.	TRBJ1-3	CASSPPTGTGNTIYF	TGTGCCAGCTCACCGCCAACAGGGACTGGAAACACCATATATTTT
TRBV28	.	TRBD1	TRBJ1-2	CATRQGAHGYTF	TGTGCCACCAGACAGGGGGCGCATGGCTACACCTTC
TRBV7-2	.	TRBD2	TRBJ2-1	CASSLALAGRVNEQFF	TGTGCCAGCAGCTTAGCCCTAGCGGGACGTGTGAATGAGCAGTTCTTC
TRBV5-1	.	TRBD1	TRBJ2-5	CASSRDRGAETQYF	TGCGCCAGCAGCCGGGACAGGGGGGCAGAGACCCAGTACTTC
TRBV29-1	once	TRBD1	TRBJ1-5	CSVKVRGDSNQPQHF	TGCAGCGTTAAAGTCAGGGGGGATAGCAATCAGCCCCAGCATTTT
TRBV6-6	.	.	TRBJ1-2	CASSYSAWAQLDGYTF	TGTGCCAGCAGTTACTCGGCGTGGGCTCAACTAGATGGCTACACCTTC
TRBV5-4	.	TRBD2	TRBJ2-2	CASSLGGLGITGELFF	TGTGCCAGCAGCTTGGGGGGACTAGGTATCACCGGGGAGCTGTTTTTT
TRBV28	.	TRBD2	TRBJ2-1	CASTTGGLVLNEQFF	TGTGCCAGCACCACCGGGGGACTAGTACTAAATGAGCAGTTCTTC
TRBV27	.	TRBD2	TRBJ2-7	CASSLSIIGLAGGVYEQYF	TGTGCCAGCAGTTTAAGCATCATCGGGCTAGCGGGGGGTGTATACGAGCAGTACTTC
TRBV9	.	.	TRBJ1-5	CASSVGRGFGGEPQHF	TGTGCCAGCAGCGTCGGGCGAGGTTTTGGGGGGGAGCCCCAGCATTTT
TRBV11-3	.	TRBD2	TRBJ2-1	CASSFSGGNNEQFF	TGTGCCAGCAGCTTTAGCGGGGGGAACAATGAGCAGTTCTTC
TRBV29-1	.	.	TRBJ1-2	CSVVWQGGYTF	TGCAGCGTTGTTTGGCAGGGAGGCTACACCTTC
TRBV24-1	.	TRBD1	TRBJ1-5	CATSDRAGGSQPQHF	TGTGCCACCAGTGATAGAGCAGGGGGCAGTCAGCCCCAGCATTTT
TRBV5-8	.	TRBD1	TRBJ1-2	CASSWGQGSGGYTF	TGTGCCAGCAGCTGGGGACAGGGGTCGGGCGGCTACACCTTC